This T cell receptor beta chain originates from a study of CD8 T cells in Susac syndrome. Germline V gives CDR1 SQVTM, CDR2 ANQGSEA. The CDR3 totals 16 residues. V was clipped by 1 base and J by 2 bases; unmatched bases: 4. RNA, at about 0.45 to 1 ug, was reverse transcribed with random hexamers. Amplification of the TCR beta CDR3 was carried out by immunoSEQ multiplex PCR, which spanned a total of 54 Vbeta and 13 Jbeta segments. Each CDR3 protein gets one entry after TCRdb re-called the immunoSEQ multiplex PCR reads with MiXCR. The sample gives some 200,000 distinct CDR3 sequences, around 96% of which show up once; 0.095% is in the top ten.

The TCR sequence derives from a human donor with multiple sclerosis. The chain recombines TRBV29-1 with TRBJ2-1; TRBD2 matches 11 bases. Sequenced material: CD4+ T cells from PBMCs. CDR3 in DNA: TGCAGCGTTGAAGTTGATAGCGGGAGGGCCTACAATGAGCAGTTCTTC. It codes for CSVEVDSGRAYNEQFF.